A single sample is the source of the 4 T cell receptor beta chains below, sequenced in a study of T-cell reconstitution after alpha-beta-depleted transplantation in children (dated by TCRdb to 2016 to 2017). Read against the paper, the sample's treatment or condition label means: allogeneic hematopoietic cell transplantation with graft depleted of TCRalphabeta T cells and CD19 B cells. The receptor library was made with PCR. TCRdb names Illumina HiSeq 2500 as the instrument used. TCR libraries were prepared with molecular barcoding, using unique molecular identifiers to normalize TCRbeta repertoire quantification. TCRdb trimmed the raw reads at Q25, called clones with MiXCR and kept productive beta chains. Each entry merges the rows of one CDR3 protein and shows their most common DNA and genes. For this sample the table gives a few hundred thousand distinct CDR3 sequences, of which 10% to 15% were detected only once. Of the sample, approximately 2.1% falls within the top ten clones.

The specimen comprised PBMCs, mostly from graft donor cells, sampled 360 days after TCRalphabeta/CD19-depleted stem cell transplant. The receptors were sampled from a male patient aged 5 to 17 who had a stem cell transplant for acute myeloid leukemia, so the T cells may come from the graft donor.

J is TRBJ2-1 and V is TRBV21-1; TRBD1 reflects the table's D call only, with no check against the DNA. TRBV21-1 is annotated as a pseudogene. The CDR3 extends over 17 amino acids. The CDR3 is CASSIRQVGFSYNEQFF. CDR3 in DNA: TGTGCCAGCAGCATCCGACAGGTAGGGTTCTCCTACAATGAGCAGTTCTTC.

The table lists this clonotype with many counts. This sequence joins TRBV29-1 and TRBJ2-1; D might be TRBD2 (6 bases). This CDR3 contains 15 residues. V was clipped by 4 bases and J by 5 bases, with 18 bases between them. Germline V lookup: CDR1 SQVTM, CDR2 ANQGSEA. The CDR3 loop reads CSVGGLHRRDNEQFF. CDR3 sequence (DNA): TGCAGCGTTGGGGGACTCCACCGGAGGGACAATGAGCAGTTCTTC.

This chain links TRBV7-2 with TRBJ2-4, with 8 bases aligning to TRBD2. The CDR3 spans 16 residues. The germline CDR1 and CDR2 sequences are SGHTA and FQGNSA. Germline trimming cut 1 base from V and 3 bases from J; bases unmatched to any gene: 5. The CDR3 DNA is TGTGCCAGCAGCTTAGGAACTCTAGCGGGCAAAAACATTCAGTACTTC. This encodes CASSLGTLAGKNIQYF.

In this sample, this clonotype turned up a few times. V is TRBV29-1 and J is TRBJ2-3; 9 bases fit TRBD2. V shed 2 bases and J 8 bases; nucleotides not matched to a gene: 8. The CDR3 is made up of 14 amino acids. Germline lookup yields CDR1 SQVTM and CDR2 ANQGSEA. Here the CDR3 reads CSVELAGRGRTQYF. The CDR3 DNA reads TGCAGCGTTGAACTAGCGGGGCGCGGGCGTACGCAGTATTTT.